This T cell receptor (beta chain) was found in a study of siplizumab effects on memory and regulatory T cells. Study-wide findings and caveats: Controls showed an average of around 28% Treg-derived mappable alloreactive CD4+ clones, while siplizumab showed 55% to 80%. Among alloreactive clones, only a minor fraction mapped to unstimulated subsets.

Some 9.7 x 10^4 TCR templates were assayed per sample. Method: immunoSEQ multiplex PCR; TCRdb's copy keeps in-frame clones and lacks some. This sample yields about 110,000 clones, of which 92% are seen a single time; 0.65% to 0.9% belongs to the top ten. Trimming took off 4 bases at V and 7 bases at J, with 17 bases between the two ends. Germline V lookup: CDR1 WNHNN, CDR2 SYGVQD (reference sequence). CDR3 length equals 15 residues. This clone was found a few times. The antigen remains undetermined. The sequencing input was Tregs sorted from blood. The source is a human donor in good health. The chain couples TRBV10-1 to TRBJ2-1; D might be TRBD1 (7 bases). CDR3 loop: CASSGQGGGYNEQFF. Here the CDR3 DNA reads TGCGCCAGCAGTGGACAGGGTGGGGGGTATAATGAGCAGTTCTTC.